A selection of T cell receptor beta chains follows, all from one sample in a study of cytomegalovirus exposure and HLA in healthy donors. The repertoire was sequenced with immunoSEQ multiplex PCR; TCRdb's copy has only in-frame clones and lacks some. Among about 140,000 clones listed, about 80% were seen once. Specimen: PBMCs. These receptors came from a man aged 40-55 years in good health and CMV-seronegative. Each CDR3 is given with its conserved first and last residue. D genes are given only for firm matches. The listing skips clone size in some rows; elsewhere it reads once, few, many or a size class.

D gene	V gene	clone size	CDR3 length	J gene	CDR3 protein	CDR3 DNA
.	TRBV10-1	.	13	TRBJ1-1	CASSESRNTEAFF	TGCGCCAGCAGTGAGTCCCGGAACACTGAAGCTTTCTTT
.	TRBV4-1	.	15	TRBJ1-4	CASSQVEGNGEKLFF	TGCGCCAGCAGCCAAGTGGAGGGGAACGGGGAAAAACTGTTTTTT
.	TRBV7-9	.	16	TRBJ1-4	CASSLAISGGNEKLFF	TGTGCCAGCAGCTTAGCGATCTCGGGAGGAAATGAAAAACTGTTTTTT
.	TRBV20-1	once	11	TRBJ1-2	CSARDALGSTF	TGCAGTGCTAGAGACGCCTTGGGGAGTACCTTC
TRBD2	TRBV6-6	.	14	TRBJ2-5	CASSRTSGVETQYF	TGTGCCAGCAGTAGGACTAGCGGGGTTGAGACCCAGTACTTC
TRBD1	TRBV30	.	14	TRBJ1-2	CAWSVGGTAYGYTF	TGTGCCTGGAGTGTAGGGGGGACAGCTTATGGCTACACCTTC
TRBD1	TRBV19	few	16	TRBJ1-2	CASSIAGTGVFGGYTF	TGTGCCAGTAGTATAGCCGGGACAGGAGTATTTGGAGGCTACACCTTC
TRBD2	TRBV2	.	17	TRBJ2-5	CAIRSTSGAPPRETQYF	TGTGCCATCCGCTCAACTAGCGGGGCTCCCCCTCGGGAGACCCAGTACTTC
.	TRBV5-1	once	12	TRBJ2-5	CASRRGGGTQYF	TGCGCCAGCAGGCGGGGAGGGGGGACCCAGTACTTC
TRBD2	TRBV5-1	.	17	TRBJ2-7	CASSLLPSGSSSYEQYF	TGCGCCAGCAGCTTGCTCCCTAGCGGATCTAGCTCCTACGAGCAGTACTTC
.	TRBV7-9	.	15	TRBJ2-7	CASSLSGALSYEQYF	TGTGCCAGCAGCTTGTCTGGGGCTCTCTCCTACGAGCAGTACTTC
.	TRBV7-9	.	15	TRBJ2-5	CASSLAGGDQETQYF	TGTGCCAGCAGCTTAGCGGGGGGAGACCAAGAGACCCAGTACTTC
.	TRBV29-1	.	13	TRBJ2-7	CSVEDRGTYEQYF	TGCAGCGTTGAAGACAGGGGAACCTACGAGCAGTACTTC
TRBD2	TRBV19	.	15	TRBJ2-1	CATRLAGGPYNEQFF	TGTGCCACCAGACTAGCGGGGGGGCCCTACAATGAGCAGTTCTTC
TRBD1	TRBV11-2	.	15	TRBJ1-1	CASSIGQGMNTEAFF	TGTGCCAGCAGCATCGGACAGGGGATGAACACTGAAGCTTTCTTT
.	TRBV7-9	.	14	TRBJ2-1	CASSLPQGRFEQFF	TGTGCCAGCAGCTTACCACAGGGGAGGTTTGAGCAGTTCTTC
TRBD2	TRBV5-1	few	15	TRBJ2-5	CASSLVPSGAETQYF	TGCGCCAGCAGCTTGGTCCCCAGCGGGGCAGAGACCCAGTACTTC
TRBD1	TRBV6-1	.	15	TRBJ1-1	CASTDRGLPSSEAFF	TGTGCCAGCACCGACAGGGGCCTCCCGAGCTCTGAAGCTTTCTTT
.	TRBV5-4	.	15	TRBJ2-7	CASSSVGQSFYEQYF	TGTGCCAGCAGTTCCGTGGGGCAGTCTTTCTACGAGCAGTACTTC
TRBD1	TRBV6-5	.	15	TRBJ1-2	CASSFPGQGWDGYTF	TGTGCCAGCAGTTTCCCGGGACAGGGGTGGGATGGCTACACCTTC
.	TRBV25-1	.	12	TRBJ1-4	CASSAGVEKLFF	TGTGCCAGCAGTGCGGGTGTTGAAAAACTGTTTTTT
.	TRBV18	.	14	TRBJ2-7	CASSPPDSSYEQYF	TGTGCCAGCTCACCACCGGACAGCTCCTACGAGCAGTACTTC
.	TRBV4-3	.	17	TRBJ2-3	CASSQGLQGSLLDTQYF	TGCGCCAGCAGCCAAGGACTCCAGGGGTCCCTGCTAGATACGCAGTATTTT
.	TRBV7-6	.	14	TRBJ2-1	CASSAHQLDNEQFF	TGTGCCAGCAGCGCCCACCAGTTGGACAATGAGCAGTTCTTC
TRBD1	TRBV19	few	17	TRBJ1-2	CASSRRDRGALLLDYTF	TGTGCCAGTAGTCGTAGGGACAGGGGGGCTCTCCTTCTGGACTACACCTTC
TRBD1	TRBV5-4	.	13	TRBJ2-5	CASSLTGVETQYF	TGTGCCAGCAGCTTAACAGGGGTTGAGACCCAGTACTTC
.	TRBV5-6	once	15	TRBJ2-7	CASSLALANSYEQYF	TGTGCCAGCAGCTTGGCCCTAGCGAACTCCTACGAGCAGTACTTC
TRBD1	TRBV19	.	18	TRBJ2-6	CASSFLGTAYSGANVLTF	TGTGCCAGTAGCTTTTTAGGGACAGCATACTCTGGGGCCAACGTCCTGACTTTC
TRBD2	TRBV19	.	18	TRBJ2-2	CASSTRLAGGPPAGELFF	TGTGCCAGTAGTACCCGACTAGCGGGGGGGCCCCCGGCCGGGGAGCTGTTTTTT
TRBD1	TRBV30	.	18	TRBJ1-4	CAWSVQGVTLATNEKLFF	TGTGCCTGGAGTGTTCAGGGGGTCACCTTGGCAACTAATGAAAAACTGTTTTTT
.	TRBV5-1	.	16	TRBJ1-4	CASSLGVGGVNEKLFF	TGCGCCAGCAGCTTGGGCGTTGGAGGGGTTAATGAAAAACTGTTTTTT
TRBD1	TRBV7-6	.	15	TRBJ2-7	CASSLVGTGNYEQYF	TGTGCCAGCAGCTTAGTGGGGACAGGGAATTACGAGCAGTACTTC
.	TRBV14	once	15	TRBJ1-1	CASSQPGYSNTEAFF	TGTGCCAGCAGCCAACCAGGGTATTCTAACACTGAAGCTTTCTTT
TRBD2	TRBV19	.	15	TRBJ2-1	CASKAGTSTYNEQFF	TGTGCCAGTAAAGCAGGGACTAGCACCTACAATGAGCAGTTCTTC